This is a list of T cell receptor beta chains from one sample in a study of CD8 T cells in ankylosing spondylitis. TCRdb redid the calling of the 5' RACE reads with MiXCR, one entry per CDR3 protein. The repertoire has about 160,000 distinct CDR3 sequences, approximately 9.9% of them found once; the top ten carry around 15%. Sequencing was done on a sample of blood, either unsorted or a sorted T cell fraction (not recorded which). Every receptor here comes from a female donor with ankylosing spondylitis or in good health (not recorded which). Both conserved end residues are part of each CDR3. The D gene is left open where the match is weak. The size field is filled for only some rows; it gives once, few, many or a size class.

d_call | j_call | v_call | clone_size | cdr3_aa | cdr3_nt
TRBD2 | TRBJ2-1 | TRBV29-1 | few | CSVEGASGYNEQFF | TGCAGCGTTGAAGGGGCTAGCGGATACAATGAGCAGTTCTTC
- | TRBJ2-7 | TRBV6-1 | few | CASSSGTGTVYEQYF | TGTGCCAGCAGCTCCGGGACCGGGACGGTCTACGAGCAGTACTTC
- | TRBJ2-3 | TRBV5-1 | many | CASSLATNQDTQYF | TGCGCCAGCAGCTTGGCTACAAATCAAGATACGCAGTATTTT
- | TRBJ2-3 | TRBV12-3/TRBV12-4 | many | CATKLPGHTHTQYF | TGTGCCACTAAACTCCCGGGACATACTCATACGCAGTATTTT
- | TRBJ2-1 | TRBV9 | - | CASSGSSGRTDNEQFF | TGTGCCAGCAGCGGATCATCGGGGAGAACCGACAATGAGCAGTTCTTC
TRBD1 | TRBJ1-5 | TRBV12-3/TRBV12-4 | few | CASSSDRGLGQPQHF | TGTGCCAGCAGTTCGGACAGGGGGCTTGGTCAGCCCCAGCATTTT
- | TRBJ2-1 | TRBV7-9 | few | CASSSTGDLHEQFF | TGTGCCAGCAGCTCCACTGGGGATCTCCATGAGCAGTTCTTC
- | TRBJ2-2 | TRBV30 | - | CAWSGGSTTGELFF | TGTGCCTGGAGTGGTGGGAGCACCACCGGGGAGCTGTTTTTT
- | TRBJ2-2 | TRBV7-9 | many | CASSLAVSPGELFF | TGTGCCAGCAGCTTAGCCGTGAGCCCCGGGGAGCTGTTTTTT
- | TRBJ2-7 | TRBV7-2 | - | CASSSWEADPPYEQYF | TGTGCCAGCAGCTCCTGGGAGGCGGACCCGCCCTACGAGCAGTACTTC
- | TRBJ2-1 | TRBV6-2/TRBV6-3 | many | CASSRTGTLHDEQFF | TGTGCCAGCAGCCGAACCGGGACTCTTCACGATGAGCAGTTCTTC
- | TRBJ1-1 | TRBV6-2/TRBV6-3 | few | CASSLGAKDTEAFF | TGTGCCAGCAGCCTGGGGGCGAAGGACACTGAAGCTTTCTTT
- | TRBJ2-7 | TRBV11-3 | few | CASSLDREALYEQYF | TGTGCCAGCAGCTTAGACAGGGAAGCGCTCTACGAGCAGTACTTC
TRBD2 | TRBJ2-1 | TRBV4-3 | - | CASSQDGVGLASYNEQFF | TGCGCCAGCAGCCAAGATGGGGTAGGACTAGCTTCCTACAATGAGCAGTTCTTC
- | TRBJ1-6 | TRBV7-2 | - | CASSLQDSSYNSPLHF | TGTGCCAGCAGTCTCCAGGACAGCTCCTATAATTCACCCCTCCACTTT
- | TRBJ2-1 | TRBV5-1 | few | CASSADSSYNEQFF | TGCGCCAGCAGCGCCGACAGCTCCTACAATGAGCAGTTCTTC
TRBD1 | TRBJ2-6 | TRBV9 | - | CASSVVGEGAERSGANVLTF | TGTGCCAGCAGCGTAGTAGGTGAGGGGGCTGAGCGCTCTGGGGCCAACGTCCTGACTTTC
TRBD2 | TRBJ2-1 | TRBV28 | - | CASSSTSGTYEQFF | TGTGCCAGCTCCTCGACTAGCGGGACATATGAGCAGTTCTTC
- | TRBJ2-6 | TRBV10-1 | - | CARRPSLGGANVLTF | TGCGCCAGGAGACCCTCCCTGGGAGGGGCCAACGTCCTGACTTTC
- | TRBJ2-1 | TRBV6-2/TRBV6-3 | few | CASSYGLATNEQFF | TGTGCCAGCAGTTACGGACTCGCGACCAATGAGCAGTTCTTC